The 26 T cell receptor beta chains presented below share a single source sample, sequenced in a study of T cell responses to AZD1222 COVID-19 vaccine. Produced via immunoSEQ multiplex PCR; TCRdb's table is partial and in-frame only. The sample contains more than 150,000 clones, 90% of which appear only once. Sequenced here: peripheral blood, sampled 28 days after the second AZD1222 dose. All receptors come from an adult who received the AZD1222 COVID-19 vaccine.

This clone came up once. The chain joins TRBV12-3 or TRBV12-4 to TRBJ2-1; tentatively, D is TRBD2 (6 bases). V was trimmed by 6 bases and J by 9 bases, leaving 15 bases between them. The CDR3 totals 13 residues. This chain's CDR3 is CASRAGNLIEQFF. Here the CDR3 DNA reads TGTGCCAGCAGGGCGGGAAATCTCATTGAGCAGTTCTTC.

This clone showed up just a few times. V and J are TRBV11-1 and TRBJ1-1, with D unclear. Germline CDR1 reads SGHAT; CDR2 reads FQDESV (reference sequence). Deletions cut 0 bases from V and 4 bases from J, with 9 bases between. This CDR3 is built from 14 residues. Here the CDR3 DNA reads TGTGCCAGCAGCTTAGCGCCGACCTTCACTGAAGCTTTCTTT. This encodes CASSLAPTFTEAFF.

This chain links TRBV2 with TRBJ1-4, with TRBD1 identical over 7 bases. Losses at the gene ends were 6 bases for V and 8 bases for J; bases not matched to a gene: 3. CDR3 length: 12 amino acids. Germline V gene data show CDR1 as SNHLY and CDR2 as FYNNEI. The CDR3 DNA follows: TGTGCCAGCAGGAGGGGGCGGGAAAAACTGTTTTTT. This sequence encodes CASRRGREKLFF.

This chain links TRBV27 with TRBJ2-1; D unresolved. Germline CDR1 reads MNHEY; CDR2 reads SMNVEV (reference sequence). The V and J ends lost 5 bases and 6 bases respectively, with 14 bases between them. There are 14 residues in the CDR3. The CDR3 protein is CASSPPGPLNEQFF. CDR3 bases: TGTGCCAGCAGTCCGCCAGGCCCCCTCAATGAGCAGTTCTTC.

The gene calls are TRBV7-2 and TRBJ1-2, with 7 bases that match TRBD1. CDR3 length equals 16 residues. Germline CDR1 is SGHTA and CDR2 is FQGNSA. V lost 3 bases and J lost 1; bases outside the gene matches: 8. CDR3 DNA sequence: TGTGCCAGCAGCTTGGGGGTAGGGGGCCTTAACTATGGCTACACCTTC. This sequence encodes CASSLGVGGLNYGYTF.

This chain connects TRBV5-1 to TRBJ1-4; 9 bases fit TRBD1. Germline loops: CDR1 SGHRS, CDR2 YFSETQ. The CDR3 covers 17 residues. The V and J ends lost 4 bases and 2 bases, in that order; junction bases with no gene match: 9. The CDR3 loop is CASSQQKGQGTNEKLFF. The CDR3 region has the DNA TGCGCCAGCAGCCAACAAAAGGGACAGGGCACTAATGAAAAACTGTTTTTT.

The chain carries TRBV7-9 and TRBJ2-7; 11 bases line up with TRBD2. CDR1 is SEHNR and CDR2 is FQNEAQ in the germline V gene (reference sequence). This CDR3 has 15 residues. Trimming at V came to 5 bases and at J to 2 bases, leaving 5 bases not matched to a gene. In DNA form, the CDR3 reads TGTGCCAGCAGCCCAAGGGGACTAGCGGCCTACGAGCAGTACTTC. As protein: CASSPRGLAAYEQYF.

This chain joins TRBV28 and TRBJ2-5, with 8 bases that match TRBD1. The germline CDR1 and CDR2 sequences are MDHEN and SYDVKM. CDR3 size: 14 residues. J gave up 2 bases and V 7 bases, and 6 bases lay outside the gene matches. CDR3 coding DNA: TGTGCCAGCACCGAGGACAGGGTACAAGAGACCCAGTACTTC. This codes for CASTEDRVQETQYF.

The chain uses TRBV5-1 and TRBJ2-1; D is possibly TRBD1 (5 bases). The CDR3 consists of 14 residues. Per the germline V gene, CDR1 is SGHRS and CDR2 is YFSETQ. The V and J ends lost 0 bases and 4 bases respectively, with 8 bases between them. CDR3 sequence: CASSLGQQYNEQFF. Here the CDR3 DNA reads TGCGCCAGCAGCTTGGGACAGCAATACAATGAGCAGTTCTTC.

This rearrangement joins TRBV30 to TRBJ1-2; tentatively, D is TRBD1 (6 bases). The CDR3 length is 14 residues. CDR1 and CDR2 from the germline V gene are GTSNPN and SVGIG (reference sequence). Trimming removed 3 bases at V and 4 bases at J, with 15 bases between. CDR3 DNA sequence: TGTGCCTGGAGCGTAACAGGGTTCGGCTATGGCTACACCTTC. Its translation is CAWSVTGFGYGYTF.

This sequence joins TRBV28 and TRBJ2-1; 11 positions match TRBD2. CDR3 length: 16 amino acids. Germline-derived CDR1 and CDR2 are MDHEN and SYDVKM. J gave up 4 bases and V 6 bases, and 8 bases lay outside the gene matches. The CDR3 here is CASRTSGTSGYNEQFF. The CDR3 bases are TGTGCCAGCAGAACCTCCGGGACTAGCGGATACAATGAGCAGTTCTTC.

The chain joins TRBV2 to TRBJ1-1; D is undetermined. The V end lost 3 bases, the J end lost 1 base, and 12 bases lay between the germline ends. Germline CDR1 and CDR2: SNHLY and FYNNEI. CDR3 size: 15 residues. The CDR3 reads CASSERQTANTEAFF. CDR3 sequence (DNA): TGTGCCAGCAGTGAGCGGCAGACTGCGAACACTGAAGCTTTCTTT.

This clone occurred once. V usage is TRBV15 and J usage is TRBJ1-1, with D unresolved. Trimming removed 5 bases at V and 3 bases at J, with 13 bases between. This CDR3 spans 14 amino acids. Per germline, CDR1 LNHNV and CDR2 YYDKDF (reference sequence). CDR3 region: CATSPTRPHTEAFF. The CDR3 DNA reads TGTGCCACCAGCCCGACACGGCCACACACTGAAGCTTTCTTT.

V is TRBV3-1 (or the pseudogene TRBV3-2) and J is TRBJ2-6, with D perhaps given as TRBD1 or TRBD2 (5 bases each). The CDR3 runs to 20 residues. Germline V gene data show CDR1 as LGHDT and CDR2 as YNNKEL (reference sequence). V shed 4 bases and J shed 4 bases, with 26 bases lying between them. CDR3 amino acids: CASSPTPGTSANTGANVLTF. The CDR3, as DNA: TGTGCCAGCAGCCCCACTCCGGGGACCTCTGCAAACACGGGGGCCAACGTCCTGACTTTC.

The chain employs TRBV2 and TRBJ2-6; possibly TRBD1 for D (5 bases). The CDR3 runs 16 residues. Trimming took 4 bases from V and 1 from J, leaving 11 bases between them. Germline assignment: CDR1 SNHLY and CDR2 FYNNEI. Here the CDR3 reads CASSGEQVSGANVLTF. The DNA for the CDR3 is TGTGCCAGCAGTGGGGAACAGGTGTCTGGGGCCAACGTCCTGACTTTC.

V is TRBV30 and J is TRBJ1-1; 9 nucleotides match TRBD1. The CDR3 covers 11 residues. The V segment lost 5 bases and the J segment 11 bases; nucleotides outside the gene matches: 6. Germline assignment: CDR1 GTSNPN and CDR2 SVGIG (reference sequence). CDR3 DNA sequence: TGTGCCTGGGGGGGACAGGGAACGGCTTTCTTT. Its protein product is CAWGGQGTAFF.

This rearrangement joins TRBV6-5 to TRBJ1-4; D remains unclear. V lost 0 bases and J 0 bases, leaving 5 bases between the germline ends. The CDR3 totals 15 residues. CDR1 is MNHEY and CDR2 is SVGAGI in the germline V gene. In DNA form, the CDR3 reads TGTGCCAGCAGTTACTCGGGAACAACTAATGAAAAACTGTTTTTT. Amino acids: CASSYSGTTNEKLFF.

In this sample, this clone turned up once. V usage is TRBV6-5 and J usage is TRBJ1-4; D not resolved. The CDR3 extends over 14 amino acids. From germline, CDR1 is MNHEY and CDR2 SVGAGI. Trimming cost V 6 bases and J 6 bases, with 14 bases left between them. The CDR3 here is CASRSRERDEKLFF. CDR3 coding DNA: TGTGCCAGCAGATCAAGGGAGAGGGATGAAAAACTGTTTTTT.

The table lists this clone with a count of one. This chain uses TRBV18 with TRBJ1-2; the D is unclear. This CDR3 has 14 amino acids. CDR1 is KGHSH, CDR2 LQKENI, per germline. V was clipped by 0 bases and J by 4 bases, with 9 bases between them. The CDR3 sequence: CASSPPEDSYGYTF. CDR3 in DNA: TGTGCCAGCTCACCACCGGAAGATAGCTATGGCTACACCTTC.

Only one count was recorded for this clone. The gene calls are TRBV30 and TRBJ1-3; D gene ambiguous. Trimming took 2 bases from V and 0 from J, leaving 11 bases between them. Per germline, CDR1 GTSNPN and CDR2 SVGIG (reference sequence). This CDR3 is built from 15 residues. The CDR3 sequence: CAWSTDTNSGNTIYF. Here the CDR3 DNA reads TGTGCCTGGAGTACCGACACCAACTCTGGAAACACCATATATTTT.

The V call is TRBV29-1, the J call TRBJ2-7; possibly TRBD1 for D (6 bases). V gave up 7 bases and J gave up 0 bases, with 16 bases separating them. The CDR3 totals 14 residues. CDR1 is SQVTM, CDR2 ANQGSEA, per germline. The CDR3 DNA reads as TGCAGCGAAGAGGGGACAACTAGCTCCTACGAGCAGTACTTC. Protein product: CSEEGTTSSYEQYF.

This clone has just a few counts. The rearrangement links TRBV19 to TRBJ1-1; maybe TRBD1 (5 bases). Trimming took 7 bases from V and 4 from J, leaving 13 bases between them. CDR1 and CDR2 (germline): LNHDA, SQIVND (reference sequence). This CDR3 region has 13 residues. CDR3 in amino acids: CASTRGGVTEAFF. CDR3 nucleotides: TGTGCCAGTACTCGGGGAGGGGTCACTGAAGCTTTCTTT.

This clone was seen only a few times. This chain connects TRBV2 to TRBJ2-7; D possibly corresponds to TRBD2 (5 bases). V was clipped by 7 bases and J by 7 bases, with 17 bases between them. The CDR3 has 13 amino acids. Germline-derived CDR1 and CDR2 are SNHLY and FYNNEI. The DNA of the CDR3 is TGTGCCAGCACCCCATTCCCAACGGGGGAGCAGTACTTC. Translation gives CASTPFPTGEQYF.

V usage is TRBV7-2 and J usage is TRBJ2-7; 7 bases line up with TRBD2. This CDR3 region has 17 residues. V lost 5 bases and J lost 7; bases outside the gene matches: 20. Germline CDR1 reads SGHTA; CDR2 reads FQGNSA. For the CDR3, the DNA is TGTGCCAGCAGCCGGACCCTCTCTAGCGGAGAAGGGAGAGAGCAGTACTTC. This gives the protein CASSRTLSSGEGREQYF.

This clone occurred once. V is TRBV10-3 and J is TRBJ2-1; D perhaps matches TRBD2 (6 bases). The germline V gene has CDR1 ENHRY and CDR2 SYGVKD. CDR3 size: 14 residues. Trimming took off 6 bases at V and 5 bases at J, with 14 bases between the two ends. The CDR3 coding sequence is TGTGCCATCAGGGGCGGGGACCTAAACAATGAGCAGTTCTTC. Translated: CAIRGGDLNNEQFF.

The J gene is TRBJ2-7, the V gene TRBV7-9, with D maybe TRBD2 (6 bases). The CDR3 spans 14 residues. The germline V gene encodes CDR1 SEHNR and CDR2 FQNEAQ (reference sequence). Trimming pared 2 bases from V and 1 base from J, leaving 9 bases between. The CDR3 loop is CASSLSGDSYEQYF. The CDR3 nucleotides read TGTGCCAGCAGCTTATCGGGGGATTCCTACGAGCAGTACTTC.